Given below is one T cell receptor (beta chain) in context. Its antigen is as yet unknown. The sample originates from a study of T cell responses to AZD1222 COVID-19 vaccine. After removal of 3 bases from V and 5 bases from J, the junction contained 1 base not matched to a gene. The CDR3 has 14 amino acids. Germline CDR1 and CDR2: SGHDT and YYEEEE. Regarding the study as a whole: Repertoires were obtained solely post-peak T cell response. Donors skewed white British and female; clonal diversity was possibly underestimated. Reportedly, nearly half of unique spike TCRs recognized epitopes outside B.1.351/B.1.1.7 mutations. Spike-specific TCR breadth and depth both grew after two AZD1222 doses.

The assay was immunoSEQ multiplex PCR, and TCRdb's table has in-frame clones only and misses some. The sample contains over 110,000 clones, 92% of which appear only once. The starting material was peripheral blood, obtained 28 days after the second AZD1222 dose. The V call is TRBV5-6, the J call TRBJ1-4, with TRBD1 matching 10 bases. The receptor comes from an adult who received the AZD1222 COVID-19 vaccine. CDR3 sequence: CASSSGQGNEKLFF. The CDR3 DNA reads TGTGCCAGCAGCTCGGGACAGGGGAATGAAAAACTGTTTTTT.